This T cell receptor beta chain came from a study of OX40 agonist ivuxolimab in advanced cancers. This CDR3 has 12 residues. The V gene lost 1 base and the J gene lost 10 bases, with 8 bases spanning the gap. CDR1 is SEHNR and CDR2 is FQNEAQ in the germline V gene (reference sequence). Repertoires were generated with immunoSEQ multiplex PCR, while TCRdb's copy carries only in-frame clones and drops some. This table has some 64,000 clones, around 92% appearing once. The receptor comes from an adult with an advanced solid tumor such as melanoma, head and neck, liver or kidney cancer. The sequencing used CD4+ or CD8+ T cells sorted from blood, collected in a trial of the OX40 agonist ivuxolimab. The chain joins TRBV7-9 to TRBJ2-1; D call uncertain. This CDR3 reads CASSLVIREQFF. The DNA for the CDR3 is TGTGCCAGCAGCTTAGTGATTCGGGAGCAGTTCTTC. Using reference TRBV7-9 and TRBJ2-1 for the parts outside the CDR3, the full variable domain is DTGVSQNPRHKITKRGQNVTFRCDPISEHNRLYWYRQTLGQGPEFLTYFQNEAQLEKSRLLSDRFSAERPKGSFSTLEIQRTEQGDSAMYLCASSLVIREQFFGPGTRLTVL.